This TCR beta chain was identified during a study of blood T cells in healthy people across ages. In the study overall: Template switching retrieved approximately one barcoded beta molecule for each two T cells.

Next came a second PCR, run for roughly 6 to 11 cycles, which used a sample-barcoded 5' primer along with a J-beta primer mix. Researchers report that a template-switch adaptor with 12 random nucleotides tagged each cDNA molecule. TCRdb recomputed calls from the 5' RACE reads with MiXCR, one row per CDR3 protein. This sample has 600,000 to 800,000 distinct CDR3 sequences, with more than 20% found just once. Healthy Caucasian individuals from Russia aged about 6 to 100 were enrolled as donors. The sequenced material came from blood. The receptor was isolated from an older man in good health.

CDR3 residues: CASSQSGQRVNSPLHF. The DNA for the CDR3 is TGTGCCAGCAGCCAGTCGGGACAGAGGGTTAATTCACCCCTCCACTTT. The chain joins TRBV3-1 to TRBJ1-6; TRBD1 matches at 7 bases. The germline gives CDR1 LGHDT, CDR2 YNNKEL (reference sequence). Trimming at V came to 3 bases and at J to 6 bases, leaving 8 bases not matched to a gene. The CDR3 loop spans 16 amino acids.